The 3 T cell receptor beta chains presented below share a single source sample, sequenced in a study of T cell responses to AZD1222 COVID-19 vaccine. TCRdb's copy holds only in-frame clones and misses some; the assay was immunoSEQ multiplex PCR. The data hold approximately 160,000 clones, with roughly 87% observed a single time. The sample consisted of peripheral blood, taken on day 0 of AZD1222 vaccination. These receptors were taken from an adult in good health.

CDR3 residues: CASSPDALYNEQFF. DNA for the CDR3: TGTGCCAGCTCACCCGATGCCCTCTACAATGAGCAGTTCTTC. The chain employs TRBV18 and TRBJ2-1; no clear D. Per germline, CDR1 KGHSH and CDR2 LQKENI. The CDR3 totals 14 residues. With 3 bases removed from V and 3 bases from J, the gap between germline ends came to 9 bases.

This chain joins TRBV28 and TRBJ2-7; D is unresolved. Germline V CDR1 and CDR2: MDHEN, SYDVKM. This CDR3 is 12 amino acids long. The V end lost 4 bases, the J end lost 2 bases, and 6 bases lay between the germline ends. The CDR3 region is CASSSRPYEQYF. In DNA, the CDR3 is TGTGCCAGCAGTTCTCGCCCCTACGAGCAGTACTTC.

Comment on this clone: At one end the junction does not follow the germline gene, possibly because of a read error. This chain joins TRBV7-9 and TRBJ1-1; D is unclear. From germline, CDR1 is SEHNR and CDR2 FQNEAQ (reference sequence). The CDR3 totals 13 residues. CDR3 residues: CASSLKRNAEAFF. The CDR3 DNA follows: TGTGCCAGCAGCTTAAAGAGGAACGCTGAAGCTTTCTTT.